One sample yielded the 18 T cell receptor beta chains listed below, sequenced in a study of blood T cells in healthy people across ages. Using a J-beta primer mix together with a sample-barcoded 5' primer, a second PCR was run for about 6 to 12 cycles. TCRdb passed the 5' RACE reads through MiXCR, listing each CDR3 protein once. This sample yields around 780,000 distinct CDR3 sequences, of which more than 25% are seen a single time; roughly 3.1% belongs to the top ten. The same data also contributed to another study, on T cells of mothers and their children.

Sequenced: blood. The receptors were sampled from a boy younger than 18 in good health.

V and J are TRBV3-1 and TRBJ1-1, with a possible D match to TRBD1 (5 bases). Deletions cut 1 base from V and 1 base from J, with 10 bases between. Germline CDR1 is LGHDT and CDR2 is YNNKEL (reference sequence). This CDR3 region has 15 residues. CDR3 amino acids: CASSQAGQTNTEAFF. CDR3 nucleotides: TGTGCCAGCAGCCAAGCGGGGCAGACGAACACTGAAGCTTTCTTT.

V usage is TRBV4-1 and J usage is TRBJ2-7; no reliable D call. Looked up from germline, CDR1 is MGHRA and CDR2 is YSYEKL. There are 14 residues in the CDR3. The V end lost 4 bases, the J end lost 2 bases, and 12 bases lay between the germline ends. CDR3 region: CASSPVRQPYEQYF. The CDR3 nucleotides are TGCGCCAGCAGCCCAGTGCGGCAGCCCTACGAGCAGTACTTC.

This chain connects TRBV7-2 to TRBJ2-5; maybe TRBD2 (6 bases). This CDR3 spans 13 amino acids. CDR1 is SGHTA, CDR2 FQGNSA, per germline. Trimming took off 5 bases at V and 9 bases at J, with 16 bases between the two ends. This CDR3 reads CASSGDSEWAQYF. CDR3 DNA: TGTGCCAGCAGCGGGGACTCGGAGTGGGCCCAGTACTTC.

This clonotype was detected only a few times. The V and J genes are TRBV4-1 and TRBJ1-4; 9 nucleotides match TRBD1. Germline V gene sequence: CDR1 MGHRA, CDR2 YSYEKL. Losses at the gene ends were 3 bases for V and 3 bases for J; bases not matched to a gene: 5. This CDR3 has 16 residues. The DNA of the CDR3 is TGCGCCAGCAGCCATGGACAGGGGCCCGCTAATGAAAAACTGTTTTTT. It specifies CASSHGQGPANEKLFF.

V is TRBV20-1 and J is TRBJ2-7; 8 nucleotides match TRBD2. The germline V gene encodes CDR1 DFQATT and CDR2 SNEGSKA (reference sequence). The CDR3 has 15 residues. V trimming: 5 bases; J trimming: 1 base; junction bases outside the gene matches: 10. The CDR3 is CSAETGGPSSYEQYF. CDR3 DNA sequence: TGCAGTGCTGAGACGGGAGGGCCTTCATCCTACGAGCAGTACTTC.

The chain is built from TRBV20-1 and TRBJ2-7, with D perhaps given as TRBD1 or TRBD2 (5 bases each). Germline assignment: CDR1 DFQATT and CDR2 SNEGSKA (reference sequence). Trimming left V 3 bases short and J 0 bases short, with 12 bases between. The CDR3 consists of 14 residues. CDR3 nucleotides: TGCAGTGCTAGCACCGGGACGGACTCCTACGAGCAGTACTTC. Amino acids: CSASTGTDSYEQYF.

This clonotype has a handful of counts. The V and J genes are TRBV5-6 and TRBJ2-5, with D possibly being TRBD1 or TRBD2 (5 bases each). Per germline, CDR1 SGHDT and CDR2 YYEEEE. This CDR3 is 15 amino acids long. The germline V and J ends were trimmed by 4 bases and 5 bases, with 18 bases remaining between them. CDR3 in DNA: TGTGCCAGCAGCCTGGGACGGAGAACCTTGGAGACCCAGTACTTC. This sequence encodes CASSLGRRTLETQYF.

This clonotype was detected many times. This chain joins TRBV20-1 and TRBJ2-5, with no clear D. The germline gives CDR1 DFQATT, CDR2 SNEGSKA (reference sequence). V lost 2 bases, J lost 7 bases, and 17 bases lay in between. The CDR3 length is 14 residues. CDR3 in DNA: TGCAGTGCTAGACCCCCCGCTTCTACCGGGACCCAGTACTTC. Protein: CSARPPASTGTQYF.

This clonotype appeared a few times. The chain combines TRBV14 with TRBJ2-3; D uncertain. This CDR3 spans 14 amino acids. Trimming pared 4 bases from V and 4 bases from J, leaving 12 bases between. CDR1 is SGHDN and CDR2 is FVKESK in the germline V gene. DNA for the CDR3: TGTGCCAGCAGCCTCAGGATGGTCCCAGATACGCAGTATTTT. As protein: CASSLRMVPDTQYF. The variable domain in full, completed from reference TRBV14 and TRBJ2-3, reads EAGVTQFPSHSVIEKGQTVTLRCDPISGHDNLYWYRRVMGKEIKFLLHFVKESKQDESGMPNNRFLAERTGGTYSTLKVQPAELEDSGVYFCASSLRMVPDTQYFGPGTRLTVL.

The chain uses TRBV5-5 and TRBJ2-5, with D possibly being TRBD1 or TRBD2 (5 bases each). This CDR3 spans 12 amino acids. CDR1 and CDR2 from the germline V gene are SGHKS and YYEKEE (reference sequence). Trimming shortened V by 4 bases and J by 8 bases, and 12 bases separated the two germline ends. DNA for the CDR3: TGTGCCAGCAGCAGGGGACCTGCAACCCAGTACTTC. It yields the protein CASSRGPATQYF.

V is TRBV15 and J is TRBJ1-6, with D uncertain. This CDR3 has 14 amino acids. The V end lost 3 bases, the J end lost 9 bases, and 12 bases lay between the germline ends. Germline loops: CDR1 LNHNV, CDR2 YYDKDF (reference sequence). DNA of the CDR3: TGTGCCACCAGCAGTACTGGTGGGAGTTCACCCCTCCACTTT. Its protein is CATSSTGGSSPLHF.

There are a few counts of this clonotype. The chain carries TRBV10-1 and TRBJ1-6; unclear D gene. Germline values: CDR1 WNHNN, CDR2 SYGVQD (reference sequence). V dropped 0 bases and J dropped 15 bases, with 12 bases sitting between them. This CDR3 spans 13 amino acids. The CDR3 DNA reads TGCGCCAGCAGTGAGTCGGGGAATGGCCACCTCCACTTT. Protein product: CASSESGNGHLHF.

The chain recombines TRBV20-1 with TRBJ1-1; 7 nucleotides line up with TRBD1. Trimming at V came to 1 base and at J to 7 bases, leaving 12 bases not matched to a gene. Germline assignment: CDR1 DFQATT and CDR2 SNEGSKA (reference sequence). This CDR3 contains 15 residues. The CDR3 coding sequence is TGCAGTGCTAGAGGTTTTACAGGGGTCGGCGGTGAAGCTTTCTTT. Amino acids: CSARGFTGVGGEAFF.

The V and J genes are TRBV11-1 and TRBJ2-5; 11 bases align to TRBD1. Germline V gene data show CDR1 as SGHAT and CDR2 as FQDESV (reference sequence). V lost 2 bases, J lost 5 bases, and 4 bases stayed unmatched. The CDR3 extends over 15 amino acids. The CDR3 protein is CASSLPDRGLETQYF. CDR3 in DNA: TGTGCCAGCAGCTTACCGGACAGGGGGCTGGAGACCCAGTACTTC.

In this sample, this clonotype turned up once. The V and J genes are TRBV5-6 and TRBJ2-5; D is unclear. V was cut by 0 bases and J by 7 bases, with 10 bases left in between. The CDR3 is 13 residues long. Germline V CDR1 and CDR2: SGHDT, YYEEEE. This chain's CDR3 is CASSLGGYGTQYF. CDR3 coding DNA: TGTGCCAGCAGCTTGGGTGGGTATGGGACCCAGTACTTC. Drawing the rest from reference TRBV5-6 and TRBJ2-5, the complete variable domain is DAGVTQSPTHLIKTRGQQVTLRCSPKSGHDTVSWYQQALGQGPQFIFQYYEEEERQRGNFPDRFSGHQFPNYSSELNVNALLLGDSALYLCASSLGGYGTQYFGPGTRLLVL.

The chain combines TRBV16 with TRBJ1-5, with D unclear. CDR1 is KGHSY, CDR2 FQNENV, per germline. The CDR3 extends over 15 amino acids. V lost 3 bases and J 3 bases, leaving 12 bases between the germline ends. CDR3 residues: CASSQVGQINQPQHF. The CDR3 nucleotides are TGTGCCAGCAGCCAGGTTGGGCAGATCAATCAGCCCCAGCATTTT.

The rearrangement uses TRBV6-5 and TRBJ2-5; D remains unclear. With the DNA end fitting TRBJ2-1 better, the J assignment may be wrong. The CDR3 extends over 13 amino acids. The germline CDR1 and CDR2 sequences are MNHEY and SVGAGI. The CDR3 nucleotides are TGTGCCAGCAGTTACACCAGTTTTTTGGAGCAGTTCTTC. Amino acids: CASSYTSFLEQFF.

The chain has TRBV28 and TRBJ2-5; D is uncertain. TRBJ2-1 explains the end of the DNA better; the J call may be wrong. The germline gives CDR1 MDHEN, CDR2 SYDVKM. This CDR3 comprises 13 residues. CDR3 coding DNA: TGTGCCAGCAGTTTTTCGGCATACAATGAGCAGTTCTTC. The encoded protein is CASSFSAYNEQFF.